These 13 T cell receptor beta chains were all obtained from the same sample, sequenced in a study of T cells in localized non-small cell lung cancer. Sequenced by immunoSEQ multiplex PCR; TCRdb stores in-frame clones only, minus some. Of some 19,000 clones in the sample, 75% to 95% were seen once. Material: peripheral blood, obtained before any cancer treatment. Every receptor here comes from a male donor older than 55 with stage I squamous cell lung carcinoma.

The CDR3 DNA follows: TGTGCCAGCAGCCCGACTAGCGGGAGGTACAATGAGCAGTTCTTC. Protein: CASSPTSGRYNEQFF. This chain connects TRBV7-2 to TRBJ2-1; 13 bases map to TRBD2. CDR1 and CDR2 from the germline V gene are SGHTA and FQGNSA. There are 15 residues in the CDR3. The V gene end was trimmed by 5 bases and the J gene end by 4 bases; junction bases not matched to a gene: 2.

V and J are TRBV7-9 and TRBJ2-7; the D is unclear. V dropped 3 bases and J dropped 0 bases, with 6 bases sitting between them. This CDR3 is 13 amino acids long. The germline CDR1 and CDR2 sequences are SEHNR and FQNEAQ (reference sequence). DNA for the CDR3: TGTGCCAGCAGCTTCGGACCCTCCTACGAGCAGTACTTC. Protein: CASSFGPSYEQYF.

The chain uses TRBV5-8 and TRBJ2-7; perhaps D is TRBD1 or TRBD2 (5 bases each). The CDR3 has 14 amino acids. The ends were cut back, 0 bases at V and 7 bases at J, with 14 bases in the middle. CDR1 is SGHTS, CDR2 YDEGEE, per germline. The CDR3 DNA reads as TGTGCCAGCAGCTTGGTGGGGACCGTGAGGGAGCAGTACTTC. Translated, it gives CASSLVGTVREQYF. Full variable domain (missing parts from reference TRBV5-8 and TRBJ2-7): EAGVTQSPTHLIKTRGQQATLRCSPISGHTSVYWYQQALGLGLQFLLWYDEGEERNRGNFPPRFSGRQFPNYSSELNVNALELEDSALYLCASSLVGTVREQYFGPGTRLTVT.

The CDR3 spells CASIQGWSGANVLTF. The CDR3 coding sequence is TGTGCCAGCATACAGGGTTGGTCTGGGGCCAACGTCCTGACTTTC. The chain employs TRBV5-6 and TRBJ2-6, with D perhaps matching TRBD1 (6 bases). V was trimmed by 6 bases and J by 1 base, leaving 11 bases between them. Germline V lookup: CDR1 SGHDT, CDR2 YYEEEE. The length of the CDR3 is 15 residues.

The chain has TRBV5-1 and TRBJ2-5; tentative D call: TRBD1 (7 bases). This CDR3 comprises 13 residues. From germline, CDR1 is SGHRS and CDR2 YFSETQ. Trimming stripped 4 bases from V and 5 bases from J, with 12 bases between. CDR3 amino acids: CASSGGTVETQYF. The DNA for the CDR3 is TGCGCCAGCAGCGGAGGGACAGTCGAGACCCAGTACTTC. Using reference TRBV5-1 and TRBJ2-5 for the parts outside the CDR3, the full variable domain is KAGVTQTPRYLIKTRGQQVTLSCSPISGHRSVSWYQQTPGQGLQFLFEYFSETQRNKGNFPGRFSGRQFSNSRSEMNVSTLELGDSALYLCASSGGTVETQYFGPGTRLLVL.

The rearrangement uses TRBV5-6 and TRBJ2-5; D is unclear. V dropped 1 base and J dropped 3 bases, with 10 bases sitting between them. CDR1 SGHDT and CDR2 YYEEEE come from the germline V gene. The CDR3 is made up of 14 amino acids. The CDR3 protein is CASSLRMVEETQYF. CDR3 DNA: TGTGCCAGCAGCTTGAGGATGGTTGAAGAGACCCAGTACTTC.

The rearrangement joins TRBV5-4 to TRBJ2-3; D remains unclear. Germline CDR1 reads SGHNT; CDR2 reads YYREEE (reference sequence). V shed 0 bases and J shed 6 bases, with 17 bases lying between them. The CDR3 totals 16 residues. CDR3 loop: CASSLGATRSGDTQYF. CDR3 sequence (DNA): TGTGCCAGCAGCTTGGGGGCGACCCGTTCTGGGGATACGCAGTATTTT.

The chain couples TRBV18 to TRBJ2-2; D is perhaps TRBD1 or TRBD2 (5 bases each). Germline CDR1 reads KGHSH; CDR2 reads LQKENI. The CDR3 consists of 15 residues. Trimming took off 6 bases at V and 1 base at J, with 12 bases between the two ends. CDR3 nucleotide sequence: TGTGCCAGCTCGCCTGGGACGGTGAACACCGGGGAGCTGTTTTTT. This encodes CASSPGTVNTGELFF.

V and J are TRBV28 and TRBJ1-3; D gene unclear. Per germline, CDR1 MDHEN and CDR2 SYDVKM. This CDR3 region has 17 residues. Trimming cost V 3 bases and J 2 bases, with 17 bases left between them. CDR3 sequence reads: CASSFLSRTGTGNTIYF. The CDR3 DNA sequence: TGTGCCAGCAGTTTTCTTTCTCGGACTGGCACTGGAAACACCATATATTTT.

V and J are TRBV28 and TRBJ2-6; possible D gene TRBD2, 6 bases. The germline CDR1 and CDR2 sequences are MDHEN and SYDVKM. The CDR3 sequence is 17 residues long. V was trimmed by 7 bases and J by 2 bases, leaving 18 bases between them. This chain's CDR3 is CASISGDGLAGANVLTF. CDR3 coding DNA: TGTGCCAGCATCTCGGGAGACGGGCTGGCTGGGGCCAACGTCCTGACTTTC.

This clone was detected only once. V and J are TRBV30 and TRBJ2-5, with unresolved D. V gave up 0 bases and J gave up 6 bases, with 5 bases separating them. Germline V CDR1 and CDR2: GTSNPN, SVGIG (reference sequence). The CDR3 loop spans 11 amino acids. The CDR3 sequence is CAWSVAQTQYF. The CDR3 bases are TGTGCCTGGAGTGTAGCTCAGACCCAGTACTTC.

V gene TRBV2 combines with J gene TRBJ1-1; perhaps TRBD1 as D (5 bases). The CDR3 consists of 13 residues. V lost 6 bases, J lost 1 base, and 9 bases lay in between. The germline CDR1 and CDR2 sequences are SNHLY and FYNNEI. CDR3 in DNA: TGTGCCAGCAGAGACGACAGGAACACTGAAGCTTTCTTT. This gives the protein CASRDDRNTEAFF.

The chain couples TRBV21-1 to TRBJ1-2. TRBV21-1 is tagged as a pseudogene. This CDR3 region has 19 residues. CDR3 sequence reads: CASSKENKPGLVLNYGYTF. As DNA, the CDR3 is TGTGCCAGCAGCAAGGAGAATAAGCCGGGACTTGTACTGAACTATGGCTACACCTTC.